This T cell receptor beta chain was sequenced during a study of T cell repertoires in cytomegalovirus infection. Study details: Selected CMV epitopes included recently identified HLA-C-restricted ones as well as well-studied HLA-B-restricted ones. Signatures in public TCR beta sequences pointed to both CMV infection and matching HLA type.

Concerning this clonotype: The antigen remains unidentified. One end of the junction is discordant with germline, which a read error may explain.

Study-wide findings and caveats: It was HLA-C-restricted CMV-specific TCR beta clonotypes that dominated the response ex vivo. Summed frequency of shared TCR beta families picked out CMV carriers who also had the relevant HLA.

MiXCR was run by TCRdb on the reads, yielding one entry per CDR3 protein. Of around 800,000 distinct CDR3 sequences in the sample, 32% were seen once. The CDR3 covers 14 residues. Germline loops: CDR1 SQVTM, CDR2 ANQGSEA. Source: cultured CD8+ T cells from PBMCs, taken from culture after CMV antigen stimulation. The receptor's source is a human donor in good health (CMV status not recorded). Some clones in this sample may be carry-over from other donors' samples. This chain uses TRBV29-1 with TRBJ2-3; 9 nucleotides match TRBD2. The CDR3 DNA reads TGCGGCGTTGAGCGGGGGGCTAGGACAGATACGCAGTATTTT. Translation gives CGVERGARTDTQYF.